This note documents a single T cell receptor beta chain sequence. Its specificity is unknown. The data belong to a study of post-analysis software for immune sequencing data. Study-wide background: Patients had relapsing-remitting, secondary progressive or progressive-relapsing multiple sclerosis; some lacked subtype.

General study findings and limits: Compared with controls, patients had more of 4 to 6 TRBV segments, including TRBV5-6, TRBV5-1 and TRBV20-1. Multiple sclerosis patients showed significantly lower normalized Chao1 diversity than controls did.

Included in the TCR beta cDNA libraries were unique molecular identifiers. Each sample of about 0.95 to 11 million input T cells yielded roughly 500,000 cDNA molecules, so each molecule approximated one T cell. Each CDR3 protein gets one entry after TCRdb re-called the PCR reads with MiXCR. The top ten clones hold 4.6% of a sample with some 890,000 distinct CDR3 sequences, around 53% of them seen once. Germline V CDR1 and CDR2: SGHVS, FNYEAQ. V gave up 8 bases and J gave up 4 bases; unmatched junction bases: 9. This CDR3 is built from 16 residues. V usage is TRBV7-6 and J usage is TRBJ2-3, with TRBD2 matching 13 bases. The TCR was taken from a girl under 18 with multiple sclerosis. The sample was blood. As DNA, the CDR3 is TGTGCCAGCGCACCGGGACTAGCGGGGTCCTCAGATACGCAGTATTTT. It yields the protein CASAPGLAGSSDTQYF.